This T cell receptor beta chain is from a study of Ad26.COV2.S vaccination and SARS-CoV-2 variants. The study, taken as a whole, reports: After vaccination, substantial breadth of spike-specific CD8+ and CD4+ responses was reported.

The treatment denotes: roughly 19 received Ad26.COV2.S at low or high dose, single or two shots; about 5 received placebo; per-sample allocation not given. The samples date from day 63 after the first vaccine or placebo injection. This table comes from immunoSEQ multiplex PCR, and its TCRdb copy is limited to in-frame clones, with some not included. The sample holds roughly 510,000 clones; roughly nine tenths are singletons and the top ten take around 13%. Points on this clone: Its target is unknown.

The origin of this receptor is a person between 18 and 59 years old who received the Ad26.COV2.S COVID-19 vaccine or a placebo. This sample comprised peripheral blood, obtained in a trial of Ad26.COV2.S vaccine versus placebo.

The CDR3 protein is CASNPTGTSYGYTF. For the CDR3, the DNA is TGTGCCAGCAACCCCACCGGGACCTCCTATGGCTACACCTTC. The gene calls are TRBV5-4 and TRBJ1-2; D is perhaps TRBD1 (5 bases). V shed 6 bases and J shed 4 bases, with 16 bases lying between them. Germline V CDR1 and CDR2: SGHNT, YYREEE (reference sequence). This CDR3 has 14 amino acids.